Below are 20 T cell receptor beta chains sequenced from a single sample in a study of molecular identifiers for immune sequencing clone quantification. TCRdb passed the PCR reads through MiXCR, listing each CDR3 protein once. The data show 300,000 to 400,000 distinct CDR3 sequences, roughly a fifth seen once. The sequencing input was naive CD8+ T cells from blood, with Jurkat cell RNA spiked in. Subset of the sample: FACS-sorted CD8+CD4-CCR7+CD45RA+ naive T cells. All receptors come from a human donor in good health. Some libraries in this study had Jurkat cell RNA spiked in.

This clonotype was seen many times. This chain connects TRBV4-1 to TRBJ2-7; TRBD1 might be the D (5 bases). V lost 0 bases and J 1 base, leaving 10 bases between the germline ends. The length of the CDR3 is 15 residues. Germline values: CDR1 MGHRA, CDR2 YSYEKL. DNA of the CDR3: TGCGCCAGCAGCCAAGAGATGGCAGGGTCCTACGAGCAGTACTTC. It codes for CASSQEMAGSYEQYF.

The rearrangement joins TRBV11-1 to TRBJ2-7, with D possibly called TRBD1 or TRBD2 (5 bases each). V was clipped by 3 bases and J by 5 bases, with 11 bases between them. There are 13 residues in the CDR3. Germline CDR1 and CDR2: SGHAT and FQDESV (reference sequence). The CDR3 DNA reads TGTGCCAGCAGCTTCGGGGACCCGCACGAGCAGTACTTC. This codes for CASSFGDPHEQYF.

This clonotype was counted ten times or more. The chain couples TRBV29-1 to TRBJ2-5, with D perhaps matching TRBD2 (6 bases). Germline V lookup: CDR1 SQVTM, CDR2 ANQGSEA. The germline V and J ends were trimmed by 0 bases and 2 bases, with 16 bases remaining between them. The CDR3 length is 16 residues. The CDR3 DNA is TGCAGCGTTGAAGATCTTACGCTCGGGAGACAAGAGACCCAGTACTTC. This translates into CSVEDLTLGRQETQYF.

There are many counts of this clonotype. The chain is built from TRBV4-1 and TRBJ1-6; maybe TRBD1 (5 bases). The V and J ends lost 0 bases and 8 bases respectively, with 11 bases between them. The CDR3 spans 15 residues. Germline values: CDR1 MGHRA, CDR2 YSYEKL. CDR3 in amino acids: CASSQDWGPYSPLHF. CDR3 DNA: TGCGCCAGCAGCCAAGATTGGGGACCCTATTCACCCCTCCACTTT.

The chain joins TRBV5-6 to TRBJ1-3; weak D call: TRBD1 (5 bases). The CDR3 length is 16 residues. Trimming removed 4 bases from V and 0 bases from J, with 14 bases in between. Germline V gene data show CDR1 as SGHDT and CDR2 as YYEEEE. The CDR3 loop is CASSPSWGSSGNTIYF. The CDR3 DNA follows: TGTGCCAGCAGCCCATCCTGGGGGAGCTCTGGAAACACCATATATTTT.

With regard to this clonotype: A read error may be the cause here, since a much bigger clone is one base away. The chain links TRBV27 to TRBJ2-1; D assignment may be TRBD1 or TRBD2 (5 bases each). CDR3 length equals 10 residues. The germline V gene has CDR1 MNHEY and CDR2 SMNVEV (reference sequence). The CDR3 DNA sequence: TGTGCCAGCAGGGGACGAGGTCAGTCCTTC. It translates to CASRGRGQSF.

This clonotype was picked up many times. The gene calls are TRBV23-1 and TRBJ2-7; possibly TRBD2 for D (5 bases). TRBV23-1 has ORF status, its function being uncertain. V shed 4 bases and J shed 2 bases, with 15 bases lying between them. The length of the CDR3 is 15 residues. Here the CDR3 DNA reads TGCGCCAGCAGTCTACGGGGATTGGAACCCTACGAGCAGTACTTC. It encodes CASSLRGLEPYEQYF.

This clonotype was counted ten times or more. The chain links TRBV6-1 to TRBJ1-1; 9 bases agree with TRBD1. CDR1 is MNHNS, CDR2 SASEGT, per germline. Germline trimming cut 6 bases from V and 1 base from J; bases unmatched to any gene: 3. The CDR3 spans 14 residues. The CDR3, as DNA: TGTGCCAGCAGAAGGACAGGGGAGAACACTGAAGCTTTCTTT. Its translation is CASRRTGENTEAFF.

This chain links TRBV23-1 with TRBJ1-5; no clear D. TRBV23-1 is known as an ORF, though its function is uncertain. V gave up 4 bases and J gave up 10 bases, with 20 bases separating them. The CDR3 has 15 residues. CDR3 amino acids: CASSRTCRNPLPQHF. The DNA of the CDR3 is TGCGCCAGCAGTCGTACTTGCCGTAACCCGCTCCCCCAGCATTTT.

This clonotype was detected a few times. The conserved final phenylalanine or tryptophan is absent from the CDR3, which likely points to a read error. The chain uses TRBV29-1 and TRBJ2-2; D is possibly TRBD1 (5 bases). Trimming cost V 8 bases and J 0 bases, with 10 bases left between them. The CDR3 extends over 13 amino acids. CDR1 is SQVTM and CDR2 is ANQGSEA in the germline V gene. Written as DNA, the CDR3 is TGCAGCATCAGGGTTGCGAACACCGGGGAGCTGTTTCTT. This codes for CSIRVANTGELFL.

This clonotype occurred many times. This sequence joins TRBV30 and TRBJ2-6; D possibly corresponds to TRBD1 (5 bases). Between the trimmed V and J ends, which lost 1 base and 2 bases, there was a span of 12 bases. The CDR3 runs to 16 residues. The germline gives CDR1 GTSNPN, CDR2 SVGIG (reference sequence). CDR3 nucleotide sequence: TGTGCCTGGAGTGACGGTTTGGGGCCTGGGGCCAACGTCCTGACTTTC. Translating it yields CAWSDGLGPGANVLTF.

This clonotype was counted at least ten times. The rearrangement uses TRBV4-3 and TRBJ2-3; 9 bases are a match to TRBD2. V lost 0 bases and J lost 6; bases outside the gene matches: 7. Germline V lookup: CDR1 LGHNA, CDR2 YSLEER. CDR3 size: 16 residues. CDR3 sequence (DNA): TGCGCCAGCAGCCAAGAATTAGCGGGAGTGAGGGATACGCAGTATTTT. It codes for CASSQELAGVRDTQYF.

Comments on this clonotype: With a much larger clone just one base away, this may be a read error. The rearrangement joins TRBV19 to TRBJ2-7; D gene unclear. V was shortened by 7 bases and J by 5 bases, with 15 bases between the two germline ends. The CDR3 is 13 amino acids. CDR1 is LNHDA and CDR2 is SQIVND in the germline V gene (reference sequence). The CDR3 coding sequence is TGTGCCAGTAACCCATTAACAGCTGACGAGCAGTACTTC. It translates to CASNPLTADEQYF.

The V gene is TRBV7-9, the J gene TRBJ1-1; D possibly corresponds to TRBD1 (6 bases). Germline V CDR1 and CDR2: SEHNR, FQNEAQ (reference sequence). The CDR3 covers 12 residues. The V end lost 11 bases, the J end lost 2 bases, and 12 bases lay between the germline ends. The CDR3 DNA reads TGTGCCGGCGGACAGCTTAACACTGAAGCTTTCTTT. This gives the protein CAGGQLNTEAFF.

About this clonotype: One base away lies a much larger clone, so this may be a sequencing read error. The rearrangement uses TRBV6-5 and TRBJ2-3, with D hard to call. The CDR3 is made up of 12 amino acids. Trimming pared 7 bases from V and 4 bases from J, leaving 9 bases between. Germline assignment: CDR1 MNHEY and CDR2 SVGAGI. The CDR3 DNA reads as TGTGCCAGCAAAAGCCCCCCAGATACGCAGTATTTT. Residues: CASKSPPDTQYF.

This clonotype was recorded at least ten times. The chain recombines TRBV12-3 or TRBV12-4 with TRBJ1-1; D is unresolved. The CDR3 has 14 residues. V gave up 7 bases and J gave up 1 base, with 13 bases separating them. The chain's CDR3 is CASTVFPGNTEAFF. Here the CDR3 DNA reads TGTGCCAGCACCGTTTTTCCGGGGAACACTGAAGCTTTCTTT.

At least ten counts were recorded for this clonotype. The rearrangement links TRBV12-3 or TRBV12-4 to TRBJ2-7; tentatively, D is TRBD1 (6 bases). This CDR3 has 12 residues. The V end lost 6 bases, the J end lost 6 bases, and 12 bases lay between the germline ends. CDR3 nucleotides: TGTGCCAGCAGCCCCCAGGGGCCCGAGCAGTACTTC. Its protein is CASSPQGPEQYF.

The table lists this clonotype with many counts. One junction end does not reproduce the germline sequence, and a read error may be involved. The J gene is TRBJ2-1, the V gene TRBV12-3 or TRBV12-4; 8 nucleotides match TRBD2. The CDR3 totals 14 residues. CDR3 nucleotides: TGCGCCAGCAGCCAGGCGGGGGGATACAATGAGCAGTTCTTC. Translated: CASSQAGGYNEQFF.

The V call is TRBV27, the J call TRBJ2-3; D may be TRBD1 (6 bases). From germline, CDR1 is MNHEY and CDR2 SMNVEV (reference sequence). The CDR3 contains 15 residues. Trimming removed 4 bases from V and 2 bases from J, with 13 bases in between. CDR3 protein: CASSSTRGFTDTQYF. CDR3 sequence (DNA): TGTGCCAGCAGTTCCACAAGGGGGTTCACAGATACGCAGTATTTT.

This clonotype was seen many times. The chain is built from TRBV28 and TRBJ2-1; 8 bases map to TRBD1. Losses at the gene ends were 5 bases for V and 8 bases for J; bases not matched to a gene: 8. Germline CDR1 and CDR2: MDHEN and SYDVKM. CDR3 size: 14 residues. Here the CDR3 reads CASSLRTGMDEQFF. The CDR3 DNA sequence: TGTGCCAGCAGTCTAAGGACAGGGATGGATGAGCAGTTCTTC. Based on the CDR3 plus reference TRBV28 and TRBJ2-1, the full variable domain is DVKVTQSSRYLVKRTGEKVFLECVQDMDHENMFWYRQDPGLGLRLIYFSYDVKMKEKGDIPEGYSVSREKKERFSLILESASTNQTSMYLCASSLRTGMDEQFFGPGTRLTVL.